The 31 T cell receptor beta chains reported below all come from one sample, sequenced in a study of control samples from healthy donors and cancer patients. Here immunoSEQ multiplex PCR was the method, and the copy in TCRdb shows in-frame clones only, minus some. The sample contains around 180,000 clones, 70% to 90% of which appear only once. Specimen: blood. These receptors originate from a woman aged 25 to 39 in good health.

The CDR3 DNA is TGTGCCAGCTCATCCTTGAAGGGTTGGAACACTGAAGCTTTCTTT. Translation gives CASSSLKGWNTEAFF. V and J are TRBV18 and TRBJ1-1, with D hard to call. CDR1 and CDR2 from the germline V gene are KGHSH and LQKENI. Deletions cut 5 bases from V and 1 base from J, with 14 bases between. The CDR3 is 15 residues long.

This chain links TRBV15 with TRBJ1-1, with 8 bases matching TRBD1. This CDR3 has 14 amino acids. Unmatched junction bases numbered 11, after V lost 8 bases and J lost 6 bases. Germline V gives CDR1 LNHNV, CDR2 YYDKDF (reference sequence). The CDR3 coding sequence is TGTGCCACCCAGGGACAGGATCAGAGCCCTGAAGCTTTCTTT. As protein: CATQGQDQSPEAFF.

The chain is built from TRBV2 and TRBJ2-5; D is possibly TRBD2 (5 bases). Germline assignment: CDR1 SNHLY and CDR2 FYNNEI. This CDR3 region has 14 residues. V was trimmed by 6 bases and J by 5 bases, leaving 16 bases between them. The CDR3 protein is CASRFPGRGETQYF. The CDR3 DNA follows: TGTGCCAGCAGATTTCCGGGCCGAGGGGAGACCCAGTACTTC.

This chain links TRBV7-2 with TRBJ2-2; 11 nucleotides agree with TRBD2. Germline V lookup: CDR1 SGHTA, CDR2 FQGNSA. CDR3 length: 16 amino acids. Germline trimming cut 5 bases from V and 7 bases from J; bases unmatched to any gene: 9. DNA of the CDR3: TGTGCCAGCAGCCCACGGTCACTAGCGGGGGTCGGGGAGCTGTTTTTT. This codes for CASSPRSLAGVGELFF.

The rearrangement uses TRBV19 and TRBJ1-2, with 7 bases fitting TRBD1. Germline V gene data show CDR1 as LNHDA and CDR2 as SQIVND (reference sequence). The V segment lost 3 bases and the J segment 0 bases; nucleotides outside the gene matches: 7. The CDR3 has 16 residues. This CDR3 is CASSIVGTVANYGYTF. Here the CDR3 DNA reads TGTGCCAGTAGTATTGTGGGGACAGTAGCTAACTATGGCTACACCTTC. The full variable domain, in which reference TRBV19 and TRBJ1-2 provide the parts outside the CDR3, is DGGITQSPKYLFRKEGQNVTLSCEQNLNHDAMYWYRQDPGQGLRLIYYSQIVNDFQKGDIAEGYSVSREKKESFPLTVTSAQKNPTAFYLCASSIVGTVANYGYTFGSGTRLTVV.

The chain employs TRBV18 and TRBJ2-1, with D hard to call. Looked up from germline, CDR1 is KGHSH and CDR2 is LQKENI. V dropped 0 bases and J dropped 5 bases, with 5 bases sitting between them. This CDR3 is built from 13 residues. CDR3: CASSPPVHNEQFF. As DNA, the CDR3 is TGTGCCAGCTCACCACCCGTTCACAATGAGCAGTTCTTC.

The genes are TRBV27 and TRBJ1-1, with D possibly matching TRBD1 (6 bases). This CDR3 spans 14 amino acids. The V gene's germline CDR1 is MNHEY and CDR2 SMNVEV (reference sequence). Trimming stripped 3 bases from V and 5 bases from J, with 13 bases between. The CDR3 spells CASSFRGGETEAFF. Here the CDR3 DNA reads TGTGCCAGCAGTTTCAGGGGAGGAGAGACTGAAGCTTTCTTT.

The CDR3 sequence: CASSVSGSTTDTQYF. The CDR3 DNA sequence: TGTGCCAGCAGCGTAAGCGGGAGTACGACAGATACGCAGTATTTT. The chain joins TRBV9 to TRBJ2-3, with 8 nucleotides matching TRBD2. Germline V lookup: CDR1 SGDLS, CDR2 YYNGEE. CDR3 length: 15 residues. V lost 1 base to trimming and J lost 3 bases; unmatched junction nucleotides: 4. Complete variable domain (other parts from reference TRBV9 and TRBJ2-3): DSGVTQTPKHLITATGQRVTLRCSPRSGDLSVYWYQQSLDQGLQFLIQYYNGEERAKGNILERFSAQQFPDLHSELNLSSLELGDSALYFCASSVSGSTTDTQYFGPGTRLTVL.

V is TRBV4-1 and J is TRBJ2-3, with 15 positions matching TRBD2. The ends lost 5 bases at V and 0 bases at J; junction bases unmatched: 18. This CDR3 is built from 22 residues. Germline CDR1 and CDR2: MGHRA and YSYEKL. CDR3 sequence (DNA): TGCGCCAGCAGCAAGGGACTAGCGGGAGGCCACTCCCGGACGATTAGCACAGATACGCAGTATTTT. Translated: CASSKGLAGGHSRTISTDTQYF.

The chain's CDR3 is CASSREPETQYF. The CDR3 DNA follows: TGTGCCAGCAGCAGGGAGCCGGAGACCCAGTACTTC. The chain recombines TRBV3-1 (or the pseudogene TRBV3-2) with TRBJ2-5, with a weak D call TRBD2 (5 bases). Germline CDR1 reads LGHDT; CDR2 reads YNNKEL (reference sequence). This CDR3 is built from 12 residues. Deletions cut 5 bases from V and 5 bases from J, with 9 bases between.

The chain recombines TRBV5-5 with TRBJ1-2; D unclear. The length of the CDR3 is 13 residues. Trimming took off 0 bases at V and 0 bases at J, with 3 bases between the two ends. CDR1 and CDR2 (germline): SGHKS, YYEKEE (reference sequence). For the CDR3, the DNA is TGTGCCAGCAGCTTGGTACCTAACTATGGCTACACCTTC. Protein product: CASSLVPNYGYTF.

The rearrangement links TRBV19 to TRBJ2-1; tentative D call: TRBD2 (6 bases). From germline, CDR1 is LNHDA and CDR2 SQIVND (reference sequence). CDR3 size: 16 residues. Trimming shortened V by 3 bases and J by 5 bases, and 17 bases separated the two germline ends. The CDR3 reads CASSIAWEDRNNEQFF. CDR3 DNA sequence: TGTGCCAGTAGTATTGCGTGGGAGGACCGCAACAATGAGCAGTTCTTC.

This clone appeared a single time. The rearrangement links TRBV3-1 (or the pseudogene TRBV3-2) to TRBJ2-5; a weak D match, TRBD2 (5 bases). The V gene lost 0 bases and the J gene lost 2 bases, with 13 bases spanning the gap. The length of the CDR3 is 16 residues. Germline lookup yields CDR1 LGHDT and CDR2 YNNKEL (reference sequence). The CDR3 DNA is TGTGCCAGCAGCCAAGATCTAGGGAGAGCACAAGAGACCCAGTACTTC. It is translated as CASSQDLGRAQETQYF.

The gene calls are TRBV6-5 and TRBJ2-7; no definite D call. The CDR3 totals 15 residues. V was pared by 5 bases and J by 4 bases, with 18 bases between. Germline V gives CDR1 MNHEY, CDR2 SVGAGI. The CDR3 DNA reads TGTGCCAGCAGTAAACTCGCACCGACCGAATACGAGCAGTACGTC. Translation: CASSKLAPTEYEQYV.

The V and J genes are TRBV11-2 and TRBJ2-7; 8 bases map to TRBD1. This CDR3 is 13 amino acids long. CDR1 and CDR2 from the germline V gene are SGHAT and FQNNGV. The V and J ends lost 5 bases and 2 bases, in that order; junction bases with no gene match: 2. CDR3 residues: CASSQGQAYEQYF. For the CDR3, the DNA is TGTGCCAGCAGCCAGGGACAGGCCTACGAGCAGTACTTC.

The rearrangement uses TRBV19 and TRBJ1-5; a weak D match, TRBD1 (5 bases). The CDR3 loop spans 13 amino acids. Germline V gene lookup returns CDR1 LNHDA and CDR2 SQIVND (reference sequence). Trimming took 6 bases from V and 7 from J, leaving 13 bases between them. This chain's CDR3 is CASRKGPSQPQHF. The CDR3 DNA sequence: TGTGCCAGTAGGAAGGGGCCGAGCCAGCCCCAGCATTTT.

The CDR3 is CASRPGMGRGLALNTEAFF. The CDR3, as DNA: TGTGCCAGCCGCCCGGGTATGGGGAGGGGTCTAGCTCTGAACACTGAAGCTTTCTTT. The V call is TRBV3-1 (or the pseudogene TRBV3-2), the J call TRBJ1-1, with D maybe TRBD1 (5 bases). Trimming cost V 8 bases and J 0 bases, with 28 bases left between them. Germline assignment: CDR1 LGHDT and CDR2 YNNKEL (reference sequence). This CDR3 region has 19 residues.

The chain uses TRBV11-1 and TRBJ2-1; D may be TRBD2 (5 bases). CDR1 is SGHAT, CDR2 FQDESV, per germline (reference sequence). The CDR3 length is 14 residues. The germline V and J ends were trimmed by 0 bases and 4 bases, with 7 bases remaining between them. The CDR3 region is CASSLASGYNEQFF. As DNA, the CDR3 is TGTGCCAGCAGCTTAGCGAGCGGTTACAATGAGCAGTTCTTC.

The chain employs TRBV28 and TRBJ2-7, with D perhaps given as TRBD1 or TRBD2 (5 bases each). Germline CDR1 reads MDHEN; CDR2 reads SYDVKM. Deletions cut 2 bases from V and 2 bases from J, with 10 bases between. The CDR3 extends over 14 amino acids. The CDR3, as DNA: TGTGCCAGCAGTTTAGGGGGTCATGCCTACGAGCAGTACTTC. Amino acids: CASSLGGHAYEQYF.

The chain has TRBV7-9 and TRBJ2-2; D remains unclear. Germline assignment: CDR1 SEHNR and CDR2 FQNEAQ (reference sequence). Trimming removed 0 bases at V and 5 bases at J, with 7 bases between. This CDR3 region has 14 residues. The CDR3: CASSLAPGTGELFF. DNA for the CDR3: TGTGCCAGCAGCTTAGCGCCCGGAACCGGGGAGCTGTTTTTT.

For this clone: The sample has other DNA sequences that encode this CDR3 too. The chain links TRBV6-5 to TRBJ1-5; D gene ambiguous. This CDR3 region has 14 residues. Between the trimmed V and J ends, which lost 8 bases and 4 bases, there was a span of 15 bases. CDR1 and CDR2 from the germline V gene are MNHEY and SVGAGI. In DNA form, the CDR3 reads TGTGCCAGCGGGTCACTTCTTCCAAATCAGCCCCAGCATTTT. Translation gives CASGSLLPNQPQHF.

The chain uses TRBV24-1 and TRBJ1-5; D is possibly TRBD1 (6 bases). Germline lookup yields CDR1 KGHDR and CDR2 SFDVKD. This CDR3 region has 15 residues. Deletions cut 3 bases from V and 5 bases from J, with 13 bases between. The CDR3 DNA reads TGTGCCACCAGTGATCGGGGGGCTTTCGATCAGCCCCAGCATTTT. It encodes CATSDRGAFDQPQHF.

This clone appeared a single time. This chain connects TRBV25-1 to TRBJ1-1, with unresolved D. V dropped 5 bases and J dropped 0 bases, with 4 bases sitting between them. CDR1 MGHDK and CDR2 SYGVNS come from the germline V gene. CDR3 length: 12 residues. DNA for the CDR3: TGTGCCAGCAGTCGGTTGAACACTGAAGCTTTCTTT. Encoded protein: CASSRLNTEAFF.

Remarks on this clone: Other DNA sequences of this sample code for an identical CDR3. V usage is TRBV20-1 and J usage is TRBJ2-5; D is unclear. The germline gives CDR1 DFQATT, CDR2 SNEGSKA (reference sequence). Trimming took 6 bases from V and 2 from J, leaving 7 bases between them. The CDR3 has 11 residues. The CDR3 DNA sequence: TGCAGTGCCGAGTCGCAAGAGACCCAGTACTTC. Its protein product is CSAESQETQYF.

The V gene is TRBV6-6, the J gene TRBJ2-7, with 9 bases fitting TRBD1. V shed 5 bases, J shed 5 bases, and the junction held 13 bases outside the gene matches. Germline CDR1 MNHNY, CDR2 SVGAGI (reference sequence). The CDR3 totals 16 residues. DNA for the CDR3: TGTGCCAGCAGTCGACCCCGGGACAGGGAATTGGACGAGCAGTACTTC. This gives the protein CASSRPRDRELDEQYF.

V gene TRBV19 combines with J gene TRBJ1-5; tentative D call: TRBD1 (5 bases). V lost 4 bases to trimming and J lost 7 bases, with 17 bases between them. This CDR3 is built from 15 residues. Germline-derived CDR1 and CDR2 are LNHDA and SQIVND (reference sequence). The CDR3 here is CASSTNQGAGQPQHF. CDR3 sequence (DNA): TGTGCCAGTAGTACCAACCAGGGCGCAGGGCAGCCCCAGCATTTT.

The V and J genes are TRBV19 and TRBJ2-1, with 8 bases identical to TRBD2. From germline, CDR1 is LNHDA and CDR2 SQIVND (reference sequence). Trimming removed 3 bases from V and 7 bases from J; junction bases left unmatched: 8. The CDR3 is made up of 15 amino acids. The CDR3 loop is CASSIGRGGWNEQFF. The CDR3 DNA reads TGTGCCAGTAGTATCGGTCGGGGGGGGTGGAATGAGCAGTTCTTC.

This rearrangement joins TRBV9 to TRBJ2-5; 7 bases fit TRBD2. Germline V gene lookup returns CDR1 SGDLS and CDR2 YYNGEE. Losses at the gene ends were 0 bases for V and 5 bases for J; bases not matched to a gene: 4. This CDR3 region has 14 residues. For the CDR3, the DNA is TGTGCCAGCAGCGTAGCCCAGGGAGGGGAGACCCAGTACTTC. It translates to CASSVAQGGETQYF.

The chain joins TRBV6-5 to TRBJ1-5, with D possibly TRBD1 on 6 matching bases. The V and J ends lost 5 bases and 7 bases respectively, with 18 bases between them. The CDR3 has 15 amino acids. Germline CDR1 and CDR2: MNHEY and SVGAGI. The CDR3 DNA reads TGTGCCAGCAGTCCGATCCGACAGGTCAACCAGCCCCAGCATTTT. Amino acid sequence: CASSPIRQVNQPQHF.

The chain employs TRBV9 and TRBJ1-4; D is possibly TRBD1 (6 bases). Germline V gene data show CDR1 as SGDLS and CDR2 as YYNGEE. The CDR3 is made up of 15 amino acids. The V end lost 3 bases, the J end lost 4 bases, and 13 bases lay between the germline ends. DNA for the CDR3: TGTGCCAGCAGCGAAACAGGGTCCTTTAATGAAAAACTGTTTTTT. It codes for CASSETGSFNEKLFF.

This clone was seen once. The chain carries TRBV5-4 and TRBJ2-7, with TRBD1 matching over 11 bases. The CDR3 runs to 14 residues. Per germline, CDR1 SGHNT and CDR2 YYREEE (reference sequence). With 5 bases clipped from V and 3 bases from J, the junction kept 4 bases outside the gene matches. The CDR3 reads CASSPGTGGYEQYF. The CDR3 nucleotides read TGTGCCAGCAGTCCCGGGACAGGGGGCTACGAGCAGTACTTC.